The rows below give T cell receptor beta chains drawn from one sample of a study of T cell responses to AZD1222 COVID-19 vaccine. Using immunoSEQ multiplex PCR, the repertoire was profiled, and TCRdb retains in-frame clones only, with some absent. Found here are about 120,000 clones, roughly 90% of them singletons; the top ten hold approximately 2.6%. The sample here was peripheral blood, taken 28 days after the second AZD1222 dose. These receptors were obtained from an adult who received the AZD1222 COVID-19 vaccine. Both conserved end residues are trimmed from each CDR3. The order of the fields is J gene, V gene, CDR3 protein.

TRBJ1-5	TRBV24-1	ATSDSLQGAHQPQH
TRBJ1-2	TRBV4-2	ASSQNRGHGYGYT
TRBJ1-5	TRBV2	ASRGRSNGPQH
TRBJ2-5	TRBV5-8	ASSQGTGGVEQETQY
TRBJ2-1	TRBV4-3	ASSQGLNNNEQF
TRBJ2-2	TRBV7-3	ASSQTANTGELF
TRBJ1-1	TRBV27	ASRSWAPGAEAF
TRBJ2-5	TRBV9	ASSIRQGARETQY
TRBJ1-2	TRBV19	ASKPGGQLDGYT
TRBJ2-7	TRBV24-1	ATSDNSGSYYEQY
TRBJ1-2	TRBV19	ASTPIQGRRNYGYT
TRBJ1-6	TRBV4-1	ASSQEGGGGSYNSPLH
TRBJ2-7	TRBV19	ASRPTGYEQY
TRBJ1-4	TRBV11-2	ASSFSRQGNEKLF
TRBJ2-7	TRBV2	ASSDRGRYEQY
TRBJ1-6	TRBV7-2	ASSLGAAFPLH
TRBJ1-2	TRBV5-4	ASSVDSLRLKGYT
TRBJ2-7	TRBV5-1	ASSLVGDEQY
TRBJ2-7	TRBV4-3	ASSPGQFSYEQY
TRBJ2-1	TRBV5-4	ASSLGPGGHNEQF
TRBJ1-1	TRBV19	ASSASRNTEAF
TRBJ2-7	TRBV5-3	ARTPGTTYEQY
TRBJ2-6	TRBV18	ASSLLQGATGANVLT
TRBJ1-4	TRBV5-4	ASSFDRSANEKLF
TRBJ2-3	TRBV9	ASSGGGVTDTQY
TRBJ2-4	TRBV19	ASSIELAALAKNIQY
TRBJ1-1	TRBV5-1	ASSGRTVSQHTEAF
TRBJ2-7	TRBV6-5	ASTEDPSYEQY
TRBJ2-3	TRBV7-9	ASRLAGAPDTQY
TRBJ2-1	TRBV19	ASSREQGARNEQF
TRBJ2-5	TRBV20-1	SARIQETQY
TRBJ2-2	TRBV9	ASSADRAYTGELF
TRBJ1-5	TRBV28	ASRARGLFNQPQH
TRBJ1-4	TRBV11-2	ASSFSAPGEKLF
TRBJ2-2	TRBV3-1/TRBV3-2	ASSYWGGGRNTGELF
TRBJ2-5	TRBV19	ASSIGIAGGQETQY
TRBJ2-3	TRBV18	ASSPPIRGSTDTQY
TRBJ1-5	TRBV15	ATSRGGLNLQPQH
TRBJ1-4	TRBV7-3	ASSSGPTSEKLF
TRBJ1-1	TRBV7-9	ASSLDRGMNTEAF
TRBJ1-1	TRBV24-1	ATSDLTGRGAF
TRBJ2-3	TRBV27	ASSLRVDTDTQY
TRBJ2-3	TRBV28	ASSPLRGPTDTQY
TRBJ1-6	TRBV9	ASSAPNGGVRSPLH
TRBJ1-1	TRBV7-2	ASSTPAVNTEAF
TRBJ2-7	TRBV9	ASSVPWASASHLNYAQY
TRBJ1-2	TRBV4-2	ASSHLDRDYGYT
TRBJ1-1	TRBV5-1	ASRDLPQGTEAF
TRBJ1-4	TRBV4-3	ASSQDWQVANEKLF
TRBJ1-3	TRBV9	ASSVGRRSGNTIY
TRBJ2-3	TRBV7-3	ASSLGLAGGIDTQY
TRBJ1-2	TRBV19	ASSPGGGRNYGYT
TRBJ2-7	TRBV11-2	ASSLGYSGGSYEQY